This TCR beta chain came from a study of blood T cells in healthy people across ages. Regarding this clonotype: Its antigen is as yet unknown. One junction end does not reproduce the germline sequence, and a read error may be involved.

General study findings and limits: Comparison with aged donors showed that long-lived donors had more naive CD4+ cells and higher diversity. What prevented conclusive comparison of naive and antigen-experienced cells was that PBMCs were unsorted.

Isolation yielded PBMCs, at least 7 million per sample, in every case. A J-beta primer mix and a sample-barcoded 5' primer were used in a second PCR of roughly 6 to 11 cycles. One entry per CDR3 protein, called by TCRdb with MiXCR from the 5' RACE reads. The top ten clones hold about 6.7% of a sample with 1.2 million to 1.5 million distinct CDR3 sequences, 59% of them seen once. The CDR3 covers 15 residues. Per the germline V gene, CDR1 is SEHNR and CDR2 is FQNEAQ (reference sequence). The source of this sequence is a man aged 18 to 29 in good health. This chain joins TRBV7-9 and TRBJ2-1; no clear D gene. Sequencing was performed on blood. In DNA form, the CDR3 reads TGTGCCAGCAGCCAACCGGGCCCATCCTACAATGGGCAGTTCTTC. It yields the protein CASSQPGPSYNGQFF.